These T cell receptor beta chains were read from a single sample in a study of blood T cell repertoires in COVID-19. Assay: immunoSEQ multiplex PCR; the TCRdb copy retains only in-frame clones and omits some. The data hold 250,000 to 350,000 clones, with around 84% observed a single time. The sequenced sample was peripheral blood. The receptors here all came from a human donor with COVID-19, enrolled during active disease. The donor label of this sample is uncertain. The CDR3 runs from the conserved cysteine through the conserved F or W. A D gene is named only where the DNA matches it firmly. The listing skips clone size in some rows; elsewhere it reads once, few, many or a size class.

-	-	TRBV10-2	TRBJ1-4	TGCGCCACCAAACACCAGGGGCCGAAAAATGAAAAACTGTTTTTT	CATKHQGPKNEKLFF
-	-	TRBV7-2	TRBJ1-2	TGTGCCAGCAGCTTAGTGGACAGACCTAACTATGGCTACACCTTC	CASSLVDRPNYGYTF
-	-	TRBV12-2	TRBJ2-2	TGTGCAAGTCGCTTTAGCCAGAACACCGGGGAGCTGTTTTTT	CASRFSQNTGELFF
-	TRBD1	TRBV7-3	TRBJ1-5	TGCCCTGGACAGGGGGCGATTTCTAACAATCAGCCCCAGCATTTT	CPGQGAISNNQPQHF
-	TRBD1	TRBV30	TRBJ1-2	TGTGCCTGGAGTGTACAAGACAGGGGGTGGGGCTACACCTTC	CAWSVQDRGWGYTF
-	-	TRBV5-4	TRBJ2-7	TGTGCCAGCAGGCAGGGGGAGGAGAGCTCCTACGAGCAGTACTTC	CASRQGEESSYEQYF
-	-	TRBV20-1	TRBJ2-7	TGCAGTGCTAGTTTGAGCCTTCAGGAGGACGAGCAGTACTTC	CSASLSLQEDEQYF
once	TRBD2	TRBV10-2	TRBJ2-1	TGCGCCAGCAGACCCCCCGGGACTAGCACTTACAATGAGCAGTTCTTC	CASRPPGTSTYNEQFF
-	TRBD2	TRBV28	TRBJ2-7	TGTGCCAGCACCCCAGCGGGAGCCATAGGGGATCGGGAGCAGTACTTC	CASTPAGAIGDREQYF
-	-	TRBV2	TRBJ1-1	TGTGCCACCTCAACCGTAAGGGGGACTGAAGCTTTCTTT	CATSTVRGTEAFF